This TCR beta chain was found in a study of identical twins (dated by TCRdb to the mid-2010s). Looking at the study overall: To test whether fetal clonotypes persist, the study used deep sequencing on TCR alpha and beta repertoires from monozygotic twins, unrelated adults of various ages, and cord blood. To rule out contamination, the twin experiments were replicated at different times with different library preparation protocols. Overall study outcomes, separate from this receptor: Invariant T cells such as MAIT and iNKT could partly confound zero-insertion analyses, although diverse VJ usage argued against such confounding for most clonotypes. Because the same donors could not be followed over many years, the conclusions relied on cross-sectional statistical analysis. Fewer insertions were carried by abundant cord blood beta clonotypes, a similar but weaker trend appeared in young adult naive repertoires, and no such trend appeared in memory repertoires. In monozygotic twins, recombination models systematically underestimated out-of-frame TCR alpha sharing, but the models matched the sharing seen between unrelated individuals. Compared with coincidental sharing between unrelated individuals, out-of-frame TCR alpha sequences shared between twins showed an excess of sequences with low generation probability. The excess sharing between twins in beta out-of-frame sequences was weaker because fewer shared sequences reduced the signal-to-noise ratio.

Every donor was a healthy Caucasian. The researchers also sequenced three unrelated adults who were not twins: a male aged 18 to 29, a male aged 50 to 60, and a female aged 50 to 60. Using Miltenyi CD45RO+ enrichment and human naive T-cell isolation kits, memory (CD45RO+) and naive T cells were isolated from PBMC. The receptor library was made with 5' RACE. The sequencer listed for this sample is Illumina HiSeq 2000. Template switching added a universal primer binding site, and the final cDNA carried a unique molecular identifier that allowed TCR cDNA molecules to be counted accurately. First-strand cDNA for TCR alpha and beta chains was synthesized from specific primers in the conserved constant-segment region. Each cDNA library was double barcoded, with a SMART-Mk sample barcode plus Illumina barcodes, to control for contamination. TruSeq adapter sequences along with Illumina sample barcodes were introduced in two successive PCR steps. The Illumina HiSeq platform was used with custom primers to sequence TCR alpha and beta cDNA libraries. The original pipeline was this. Unique molecular identifiers were extracted from raw reads with MiGEC, and CDR3 positions were determined with MiXCR. Recombination models were inferred per individual with the repgenHMM and IGoR tools using an EM algorithm. Shared clonotype analysis was performed with the tcR package in R, normalizing sharing by the product of cloneset sizes. To study raw recombination free of thymic and clonal selection effects, out-of-frame nonproductive sequences were analyzed. TCRdb reprocessing: public reads trimmed at Q25 with fastp, clones called with MiXCR, in-frame beta chains kept. Every entry covers one CDR3 protein and lists the most common genes and DNA from its rows. Clone size and V and J calls follow TCRdb, not the original study. In all, the sample holds 300,000 to 400,000 distinct CDR3 sequences, and 7% to 9.5% of those were seen once. The ten largest clonotypes hold under 9.5% of the sample.

Regarding this clonotype: This receptor's antigen is unknown. Per-base quality was not reported, and no clone a single base away is much larger than it.

V is pared back by 6 bases and J by 0 bases, with 20 bases lying between the germline termini. CDR1 SGHRS and CDR2 YFSETQ are derived from the germline V gene. The CDR3 measures 17 amino acids from cysteine to phenylalanine. The sequence is cut down to CDR3 DNA, 51 bases in frame from base 1. This receptor was identified in a woman in her forties or fifties in good health. The sequencing sample was made of naive T cells sorted from blood. The cell subset or site label on this specimen signifies: cells isolated with a human naive T-cell isolation kit. In this chain, TRBV5-1 is recombined with TRBJ2-3; the best D guess is TRBD2, with 6 bases matching. In nucleotides, the sequence is TGCGCCAGCATCCGGAGTCCCGGGACTCGAAGCACAGATACGCAGTATTTT. It translates to CASIRSPGTRSTDTQYF.